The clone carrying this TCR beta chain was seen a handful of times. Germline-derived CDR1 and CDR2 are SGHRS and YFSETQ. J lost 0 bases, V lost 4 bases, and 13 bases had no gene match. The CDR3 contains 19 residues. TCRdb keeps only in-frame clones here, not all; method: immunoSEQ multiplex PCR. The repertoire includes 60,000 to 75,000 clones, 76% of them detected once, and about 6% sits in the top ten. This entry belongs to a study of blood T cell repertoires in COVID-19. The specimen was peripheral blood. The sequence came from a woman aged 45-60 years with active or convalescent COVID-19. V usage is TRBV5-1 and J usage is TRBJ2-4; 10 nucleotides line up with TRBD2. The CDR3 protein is CASSGASGSRGLAKNIQYF. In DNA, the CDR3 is TGCGCCAGCAGCGGGGCTAGCGGGAGTAGGGGCCTAGCCAAAAACATTCAGTACTTC.